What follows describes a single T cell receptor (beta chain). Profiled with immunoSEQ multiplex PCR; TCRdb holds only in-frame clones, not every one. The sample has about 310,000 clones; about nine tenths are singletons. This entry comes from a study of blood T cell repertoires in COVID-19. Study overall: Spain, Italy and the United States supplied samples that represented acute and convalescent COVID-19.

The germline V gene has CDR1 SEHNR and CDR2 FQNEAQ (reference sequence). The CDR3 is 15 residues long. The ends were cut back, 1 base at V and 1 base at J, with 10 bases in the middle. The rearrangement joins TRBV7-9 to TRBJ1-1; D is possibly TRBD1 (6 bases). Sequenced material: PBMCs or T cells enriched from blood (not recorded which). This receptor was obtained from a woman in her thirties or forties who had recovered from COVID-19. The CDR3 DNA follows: TGTGCCAGCAGCTTAGTAGGGACACCGAACACTGAAGCTTTCTTT. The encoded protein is CASSLVGTPNTEAFF.